The present T cell receptor (beta chain) was sequenced within a study of T cell changes during pregnancy in multiple sclerosis. Here immunoSEQ multiplex PCR was the method, and the copy in TCRdb shows in-frame clones only, minus some. The table records 100,000 or so clones, 91% of them present only once. V was pared by 3 bases and J by 9 bases, with 7 bases of the junction left unmatched. Germline CDR1 and CDR2: MNHEY and SVGAGI. This CDR3 comprises 14 residues. The clonotype comes from a female donor with multiple sclerosis, enrolled in a pregnancy study. V and J are TRBV6-5 and TRBJ2-1, with 8 positions matching TRBD2. Specimen: peripheral blood, collected in the second trimester of pregnancy. This CDR3 is CASSYRAGGREQFF. In DNA, the CDR3 is TGTGCCAGCAGTTATAGGGCGGGAGGTCGTGAGCAGTTCTTC.